These T cell receptor beta chains were read from a single sample in a study of blood T cells in healthy people across ages. TCRdb fed the 5' RACE reads into MiXCR, producing one record per CDR3 protein. The sample consists of 650,000 to 700,000 distinct CDR3 sequences, about 34% of them appearing once. The sample taken for sequencing was blood. These receptors came from a woman of 80 years or more in good health. Both conserved end residues are part of each CDR3. The D gene is left open where the match is weak. Clone size appears in some rows only: once, few, many, or a class for an expanded clone.

DNA: TGTGCCAGCAGCAGGGGACTAGCGGGGGGCTGCGAGCAGTACTTC
CDR3: CASSRGLAGGCEQYF
size: -
J: TRBJ2-7
V: TRBV7-6
D: TRBD2

DNA: TGCGCCAGCAGCCAGGATACCGGGACACAAAGACCCTACGAGCAGTACTTC
CDR3: CASSQDTGTQRPYEQYF
size: many
J: TRBJ2-7
V: TRBV4-1
D: -

DNA: TGTGCCAGCAGCTTGGTCCAGGGGTACGCGGCGAACACTGAAGCTTTCTTT
CDR3: CASSLVQGYAANTEAFF
size: many
J: TRBJ1-1
V: TRBV5-4
D: -

DNA: TGTGCCAGCAGTCGGGCGACAGGGAGGAGCAATCAGCCCCAGCATTTT
CDR3: CASSRATGRSNQPQHF
size: many
J: TRBJ1-5
V: TRBV7-2
D: TRBD1

DNA: TGTGCCAGCAGTTTAACCCAGGACTGGGGCGAGCAGTACTTC
CDR3: CASSLTQDWGEQYF
size: many
J: TRBJ2-7
V: TRBV28
D: -

DNA: TGTGCCAGCAAGCTTATGGGACTAGCGGGGGGGCGGGATGCAGATACGCAGTATTTT
CDR3: CASKLMGLAGGRDADTQYF
size: many
J: TRBJ2-3
V: TRBV7-2
D: TRBD2

DNA: TGCGCCAGCAGCCCTGGGGCCGTCAGCTCTGGAAACACCATATATTTT
CDR3: CASSPGAVSSGNTIYF
size: -
J: TRBJ1-3
V: TRBV5-1
D: -

DNA: TGTGCCAGCAGCGTATCCGGGACGACGGAGCGGTTTTTT
CDR3: CASSVSGTTERFF
size: -
J: TRBJ1-4
V: TRBV7-2
D: -

DNA: TGCAGTGCTCTTAGCGGGAGGAGCTCCTACAATGAGCAGTTCTTC
CDR3: CSALSGRSSYNEQFF
size: once
J: TRBJ2-1
V: TRBV20-1
D: TRBD2

DNA: TGCGCCAGCACCAGGGGACTAGCGGGGGGGCCGAGGGGAAATGAGCAGTTCTTC
CDR3: CASTRGLAGGPRGNEQFF
size: few
J: TRBJ2-1
V: TRBV5-1
D: TRBD2

DNA: TGTGCCAGCAGGCCGGACGGAAACTATGGCCACACCTTC
CDR3: CASRPDGNYGHTF
size: -
J: TRBJ1-2
V: TRBV27
D: -

DNA: TGCGCCAGCAGCCCCCAGGGGGCCCTCTCCTACGAGCAGTACTTC
CDR3: CASSPQGALSYEQYF
size: many
J: TRBJ2-7
V: TRBV5-1
D: TRBD1

DNA: TGTGCCAGCAGCTCCCCGCCGGGGGCTGCCAAAAACATTCAGTACTTC
CDR3: CASSSPPGAAKNIQYF
size: -
J: TRBJ2-4
V: TRBV7-9
D: -

DNA: TGCAGTGCCCACCGGGGACTAGTGAGTGAGCAGTTCTTC
CDR3: CSAHRGLVSEQFF
size: many
J: TRBJ2-1
V: TRBV20-1
D: TRBD2

DNA: TGTGCCAGCAGCTTAGCGGGTTCTTTGGGGGCGATAGGTACGCAGTATTTT
CDR3: CASSLAGSLGAIGTQYF
size: many
J: TRBJ2-3
V: TRBV7-2
D: -

DNA: TGCAGTGCTAGGGCAGGTAGCGACTACGAGCAGTACTTC
CDR3: CSARAGSDYEQYF
size: -
J: TRBJ2-7
V: TRBV20-1
D: -

DNA: TGTGCCAGCAGCCAACTAGGCCAGATCTATGGCTACACCTTC
CDR3: CASSQLGQIYGYTF
size: many
J: TRBJ1-2
V: TRBV3-1
D: -

DNA: TGTGCCAGTAGTCCCGGGACAGGGAGCACGACAGATACGCAGTATTTT
CDR3: CASSPGTGSTTDTQYF
size: few
J: TRBJ2-3
V: TRBV19
D: TRBD1

DNA: TGCAGTGCTAGAGATCCTAGCGGGCTTCTGGGGGAGCAGTACTTC
CDR3: CSARDPSGLLGEQYF
size: -
J: TRBJ2-7
V: TRBV20-1
D: TRBD2

DNA: TGTGCCAGTAGTAAAAAAAGACAGGGGGCCACTGAAGCTTTCTTT
CDR3: CASSKKRQGATEAFF
size: few
J: TRBJ1-1
V: TRBV19
D: TRBD1

DNA: TGTGCCATCAGCCGACTAGCTTTACCAGATACGCAGTATTTT
CDR3: CAISRLALPDTQYF
size: -
J: TRBJ2-3
V: TRBV10-3
D: TRBD2